This is a list of T cell receptor beta chains from one sample in a study of identical twins. In TCRdb, the 5' RACE reads were re-called with MiXCR into one record per CDR3 protein. The table includes 640,000 or so distinct CDR3 sequences, approximately 6% detected once. The specimen was naive T cells sorted from blood. The receptors shown here come from a man aged 18 to 29 in good health. The conserved cysteine and the conserved F or W are not part of the CDR3 here.

cdr3_aa j_call v_call
ASSLSMINEQY TRBJ2-7 TRBV27
SAKGQGSQPQH TRBJ1-5 TRBV20-1
ASSDLPLARSYEQY TRBJ2-7 TRBV9
AISDPTGPGANVLT TRBJ2-6 TRBV10-3
ASSLAVGRVGANTGELF TRBJ2-2 TRBV5-1
ASSLDRIEETQY TRBJ2-5 TRBV6-5
SATLAGFYNEQF TRBJ2-1 TRBV20-1
ASSLRDRGNTGELF TRBJ2-2 TRBV6-1
ASSAPGQTLTGELF TRBJ2-2 TRBV9
SASLSGELF TRBJ2-2 TRBV20-1
ASSLGDVRGELF TRBJ2-2 TRBV12-3/TRBV12-4
ASSVVGGTGELF TRBJ2-2 TRBV9
ASSLEGGNTEAF TRBJ1-1 TRBV5-1
ASSRGSGRETQY TRBJ2-5 TRBV7-7
ASSESVGGQPQH TRBJ1-5 TRBV25-1
ASSSHPGTQYEQY TRBJ2-7 TRBV7-2
ATSTGTVPHEQF TRBJ2-1 TRBV15
ASSSIIRGTEAF TRBJ1-1 TRBV7-9
SVADEQF TRBJ2-1 TRBV29-1
SVPLWGAGQGELF TRBJ2-2 TRBV29-1
ASSQVWAGFYNEQF TRBJ2-1 TRBV4-3
ASSVEGVPTDTQY TRBJ2-3 TRBV9
ASRDQQGFYQPQH TRBJ1-5 TRBV19
ASSLGSRGNTGELF TRBJ2-2 TRBV12-3/TRBV12-4
ASSYLRQPQETQY TRBJ2-5 TRBV6-2/TRBV6-3
ASRTGLNEKLF TRBJ1-4 TRBV2
ASSQRTAENEKLF TRBJ1-4 TRBV18
ASSLVTSGKEQF TRBJ2-1 TRBV12-3/TRBV12-4
ASSYQRSTQY TRBJ2-5 TRBV6-2/TRBV6-3
ASSTEGRWLGLIH TRBJ1-6 TRBV11-2
ASAPLAGPYNEQF TRBJ2-1 TRBV19